This entry features one TCR beta chain sequence. The germline V gene encodes CDR1 SNHLY and CDR2 FYNNEI. Trimming cost V 3 bases and J 1 base; bases outside gene matches: 2. This CDR3 is built from 16 residues. The entry originates in a study of STAT5B mutations in CD4+ large granular lymphocyte leukemia. Healthy controls were blood donor buffy coats. Under the authors' procedure: Productive clonotypes were detectable down to 2.59 x 10-5 frequency. Repertoires were generated with immunoSEQ multiplex PCR, while TCRdb's copy carries only in-frame clones and drops some. V and J calls and clone size are those listed in that table; D and trimming were worked out from the DNA. In the table there are 45,000 to 50,000 clones, 80% to 85% of which are singletons.

This chain links TRBV2 with TRBJ2-2, with 10 nucleotides matching TRBD2. Source material: CD4+ T cells from blood buffy coats. The clonotype originates from a human donor in good health. The CDR3: CASSDPSGRNTGELFF. The DNA for the CDR3 is TGTGCCAGCAGTGACCCTAGCGGGAGGAACACCGGGGAGCTGTTTTTT.